The TCR beta chain described here comes from a study of CXCR3-negative and CXCR3-positive naive CD8 T cells. Study results and caveats: Researchers reported similar TRBV-TRBJ usage in naive CXCR3-negative and CXCR3-positive cells, though memory differed.

Note on this clonotype: Its antigen remains unknown.

Carrying UMI labels, the TRB cDNA libraries were prepared through 5' RACE. TCRdb reprocessed the 5' RACE reads and keeps a single row for each CDR3 protein, giving no DNA. The record lists around 140,000 distinct CDR3 sequences, of which the ten most abundant hold nearly 0.5%. This receptor was obtained from a human donor in good health. Some clones in this sample may be carry-over from other donors' samples. The sample taken for sequencing was naive CXCR3- CD8+ T cells from blood. Subset specified: CD45RO-CCR7+CD27+CD95- naive CD8+ T cells lacking CXCR3 (TNR3-).

CDR3 in amino acids: CASSPRQVRFRDTQYF. V is TRBV28 and J is TRBJ2-3; TCRdb designates TRBD1, a call that cannot be tested without DNA. The CDR3 extends over 16 amino acids. Germline loops: CDR1 MDHEN, CDR2 SYDVKM.